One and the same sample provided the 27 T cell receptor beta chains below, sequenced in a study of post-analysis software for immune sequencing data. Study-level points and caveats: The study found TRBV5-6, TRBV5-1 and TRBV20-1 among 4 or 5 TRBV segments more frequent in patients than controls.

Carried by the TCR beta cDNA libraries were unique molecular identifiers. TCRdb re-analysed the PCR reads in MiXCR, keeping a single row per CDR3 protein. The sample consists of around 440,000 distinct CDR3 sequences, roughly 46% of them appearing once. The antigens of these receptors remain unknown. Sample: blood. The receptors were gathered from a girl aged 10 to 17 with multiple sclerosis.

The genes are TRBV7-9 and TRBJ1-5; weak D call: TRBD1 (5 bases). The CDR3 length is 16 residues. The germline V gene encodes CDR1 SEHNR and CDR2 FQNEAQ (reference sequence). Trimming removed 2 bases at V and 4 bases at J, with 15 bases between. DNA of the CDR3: TGTGCCAGCAGCTTAAGTGGTCAGGGCCCAAATCAGCCCCAGCATTTT. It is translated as CASSLSGQGPNQPQHF.

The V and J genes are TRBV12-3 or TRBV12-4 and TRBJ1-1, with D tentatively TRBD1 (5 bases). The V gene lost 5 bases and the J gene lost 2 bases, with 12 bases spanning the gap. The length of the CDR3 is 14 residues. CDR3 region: CASSPYRRNTEAFF. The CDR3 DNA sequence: TGTGCCAGCAGTCCGTACAGGCGAAACACTGAAGCTTTCTTT.

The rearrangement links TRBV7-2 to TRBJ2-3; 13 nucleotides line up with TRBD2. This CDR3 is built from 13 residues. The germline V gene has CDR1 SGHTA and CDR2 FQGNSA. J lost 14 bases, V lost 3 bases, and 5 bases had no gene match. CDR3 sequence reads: CASSLTGTSGMYF. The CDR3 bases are TGTGCCAGCAGCTTGACCGGGACTAGCGGGATGTATTTT. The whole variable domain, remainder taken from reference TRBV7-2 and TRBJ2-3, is GAGVSQSPSNKVTEKGKDVELRCDPISGHTALYWYRQSLGQGLEFLIYFQGNSAPDKSGLPSDRFSAERTGGSVSTLTIQRTQQEDSAVYLCASSLTGTSGMYFGPGTRLTVL.

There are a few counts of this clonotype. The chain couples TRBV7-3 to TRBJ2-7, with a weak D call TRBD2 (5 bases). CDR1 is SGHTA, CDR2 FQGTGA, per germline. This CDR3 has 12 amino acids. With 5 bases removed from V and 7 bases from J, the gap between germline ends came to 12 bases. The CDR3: CASSILEGEQYF. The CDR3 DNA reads TGTGCCAGCAGCATCCTCGAGGGAGAGCAGTACTTC.

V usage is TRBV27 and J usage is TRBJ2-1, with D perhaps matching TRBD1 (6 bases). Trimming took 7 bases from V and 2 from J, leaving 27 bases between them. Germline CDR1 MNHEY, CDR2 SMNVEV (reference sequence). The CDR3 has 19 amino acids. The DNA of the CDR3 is TGTGCCAGCACCGCGAGGGGGATCCTCCGAAAAGGAACCTACAATGAGCAGTTCTTC. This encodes CASTARGILRKGTYNEQFF.

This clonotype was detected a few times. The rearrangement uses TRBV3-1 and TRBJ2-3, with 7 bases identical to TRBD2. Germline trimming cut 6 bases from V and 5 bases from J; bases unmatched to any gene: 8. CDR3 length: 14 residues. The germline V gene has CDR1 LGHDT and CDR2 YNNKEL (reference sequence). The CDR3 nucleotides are TGTGCCAGCAGTCCCTTCGCGGGAGAAGATACGCAGTATTTT. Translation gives CASSPFAGEDTQYF.

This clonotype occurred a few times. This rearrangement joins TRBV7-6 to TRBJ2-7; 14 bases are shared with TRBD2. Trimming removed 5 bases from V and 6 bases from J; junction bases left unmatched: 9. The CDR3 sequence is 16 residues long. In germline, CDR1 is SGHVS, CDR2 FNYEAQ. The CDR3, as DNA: TGTGCCAGCAGCCCAGCGGGACTAGCGGGAGCCTCCGAGCAGTACTTC. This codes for CASSPAGLAGASEQYF.

This CDR3 reads CRLDGGNEQFF. As DNA, the CDR3 is TGCAGGCTAGATGGGGGCAATGAGCAGTTCTTC. This sequence joins TRBV20-1 and TRBJ2-1; D is tentatively TRBD1 or TRBD2 (5 bases each). Per the germline V gene, CDR1 is DFQATT and CDR2 is SNEGSKA (reference sequence). The CDR3 spans 11 residues.

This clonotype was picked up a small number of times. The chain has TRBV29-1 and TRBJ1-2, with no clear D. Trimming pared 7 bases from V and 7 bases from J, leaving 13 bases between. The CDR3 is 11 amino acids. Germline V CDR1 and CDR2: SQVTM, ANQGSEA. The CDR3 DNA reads TGCAGCGCCGAAGCCGGGTTTGGCTACACCTTC. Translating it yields CSAEAGFGYTF.

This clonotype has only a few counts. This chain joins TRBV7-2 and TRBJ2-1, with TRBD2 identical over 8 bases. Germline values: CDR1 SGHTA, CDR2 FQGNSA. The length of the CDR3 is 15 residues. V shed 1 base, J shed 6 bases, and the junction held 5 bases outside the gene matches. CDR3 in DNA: TGTGCCAGCAGCTTAGAATGGGGACTAGTCAATGAGCAGTTCTTC. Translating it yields CASSLEWGLVNEQFF.

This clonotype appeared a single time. The DNA for the CDR3 is TGTGCCAGCAGTTTATTCTCGGAAGAAGCTTTCTTT. Its protein product is CASSLFSEEAFF. The V call is TRBV6-2 or TRBV6-3, the J call TRBJ1-1; D not certain. V lost 4 bases and J lost 8, with 11 bases in between. In germline, CDR1 is MNHEY, CDR2 SVGEGT. There are 12 residues in the CDR3.

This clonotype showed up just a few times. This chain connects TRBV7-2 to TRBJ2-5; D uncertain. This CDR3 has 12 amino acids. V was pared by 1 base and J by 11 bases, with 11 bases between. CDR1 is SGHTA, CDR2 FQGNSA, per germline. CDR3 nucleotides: TGTGCCAGCAGCTTAGAGACACCTCCTCAGTACTTC. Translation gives CASSLETPPQYF. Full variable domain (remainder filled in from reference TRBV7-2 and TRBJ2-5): GAGVSQSPSNKVTEKGKDVELRCDPISGHTALYWYRQSLGQGLEFLIYFQGNSAPDKSGLPSDRFSAERTGGSVSTLTIQRTQQEDSAVYLCASSLETPPQYFGPGTRLLVL.

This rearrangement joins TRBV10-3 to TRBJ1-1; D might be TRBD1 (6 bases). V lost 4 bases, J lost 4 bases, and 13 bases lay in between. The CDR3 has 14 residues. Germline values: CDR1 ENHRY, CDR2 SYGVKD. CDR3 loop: CAISVLEGGTEAFF. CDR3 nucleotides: TGTGCCATCAGTGTCCTCGAAGGGGGCACTGAAGCTTTCTTT.

CDR3 nucleotides: TGTGCCAGCAGCTTAGGAGGGAAAAGCACCGAGCAGTACTTC. Protein: CASSLGGKSTEQYF. V usage is TRBV7-6 and J usage is TRBJ2-7; D is possibly TRBD2 (5 bases). There are 14 residues in the CDR3. Between the trimmed V and J ends, which lost 1 base and 6 bases, there was a span of 13 bases. CDR1 SGHVS and CDR2 FNYEAQ come from the germline V gene. Variable domain in full (rest from reference TRBV7-6 and TRBJ2-7): GAGVSQSPRYKVTKRGQDVALRCDPISGHVSLYWYRQALGQGPEFLTYFNYEAQQDKSGLPNDRFSAERPEGSISTLTIQRTEQRDSAMYRCASSLGGKSTEQYFGPGTRLTVT.

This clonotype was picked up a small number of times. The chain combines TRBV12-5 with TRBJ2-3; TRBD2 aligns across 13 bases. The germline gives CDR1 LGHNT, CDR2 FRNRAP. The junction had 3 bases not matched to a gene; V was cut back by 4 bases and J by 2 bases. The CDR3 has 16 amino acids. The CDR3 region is CASGSGLAGFTDTQYF. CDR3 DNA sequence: TGTGCTAGTGGTTCGGGACTAGCGGGATTCACAGATACGCAGTATTTT.

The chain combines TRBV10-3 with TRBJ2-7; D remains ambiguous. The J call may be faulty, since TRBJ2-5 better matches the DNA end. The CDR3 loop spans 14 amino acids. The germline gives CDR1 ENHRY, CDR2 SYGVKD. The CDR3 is CAISEGPVLMTQYF. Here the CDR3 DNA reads TGTGCCATCAGTGAGGGCCCCGTGTTGATGACCCAGTACTTC.

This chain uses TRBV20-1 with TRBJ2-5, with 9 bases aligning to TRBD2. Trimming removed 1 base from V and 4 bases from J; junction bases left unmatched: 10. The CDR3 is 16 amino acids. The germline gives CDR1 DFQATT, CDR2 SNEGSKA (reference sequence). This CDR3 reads CSARVSGRGLGETQYF. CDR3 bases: TGCAGTGCTAGAGTTAGCGGGAGAGGATTGGGAGAGACCCAGTACTTC.

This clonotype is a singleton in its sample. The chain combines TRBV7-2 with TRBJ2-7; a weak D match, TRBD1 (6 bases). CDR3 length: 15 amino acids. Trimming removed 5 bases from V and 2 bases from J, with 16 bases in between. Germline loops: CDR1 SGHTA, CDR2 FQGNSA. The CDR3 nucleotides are TGTGCCAGCAGCCACCAAACCGGACAGACCTACGAGCAGTACTTC. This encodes CASSHQTGQTYEQYF.

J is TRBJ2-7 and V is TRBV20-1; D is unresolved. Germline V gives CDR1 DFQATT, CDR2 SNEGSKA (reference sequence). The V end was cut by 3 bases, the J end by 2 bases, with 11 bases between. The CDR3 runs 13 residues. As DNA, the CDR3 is TGCAGTGCTAGCCCCGTGAACGCCTACGAGCAGTACTTC. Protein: CSASPVNAYEQYF.

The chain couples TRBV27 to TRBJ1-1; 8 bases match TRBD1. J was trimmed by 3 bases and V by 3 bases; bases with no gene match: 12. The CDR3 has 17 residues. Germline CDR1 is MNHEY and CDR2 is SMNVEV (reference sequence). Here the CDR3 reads CASSLVFRGRGDTEAFF. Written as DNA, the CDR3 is TGTGCCAGCAGTTTGGTATTCAGGGGGCGAGGGGACACTGAAGCTTTCTTT.

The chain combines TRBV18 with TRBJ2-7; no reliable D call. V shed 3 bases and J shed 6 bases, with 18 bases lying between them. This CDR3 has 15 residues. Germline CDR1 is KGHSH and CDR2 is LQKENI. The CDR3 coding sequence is TGTGCCAGCTCACCCCCGTATCCCACCACATTCGAGCAGTACTTC. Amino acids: CASSPPYPTTFEQYF.

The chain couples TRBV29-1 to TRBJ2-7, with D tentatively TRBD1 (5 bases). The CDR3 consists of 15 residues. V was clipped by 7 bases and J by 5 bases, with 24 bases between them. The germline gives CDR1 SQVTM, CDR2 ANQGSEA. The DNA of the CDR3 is TGCAGCGCTTGGGGCTTGGGCGGTGGGGCGGACGAGCAGTACTTC. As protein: CSAWGLGGGADEQYF.

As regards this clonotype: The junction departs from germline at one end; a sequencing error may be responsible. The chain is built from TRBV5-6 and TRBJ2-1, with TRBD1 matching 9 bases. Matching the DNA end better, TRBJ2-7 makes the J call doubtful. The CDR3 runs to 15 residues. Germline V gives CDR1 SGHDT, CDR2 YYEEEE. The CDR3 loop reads CAGSLGRTGAYEQYF. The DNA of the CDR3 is TGTGCCGGCAGCTTGGGACGGACAGGGGCTTACGAGCAGTACTTC.

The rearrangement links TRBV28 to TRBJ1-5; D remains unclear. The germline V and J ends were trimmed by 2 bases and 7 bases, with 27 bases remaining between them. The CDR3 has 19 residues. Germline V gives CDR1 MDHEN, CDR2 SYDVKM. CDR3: CASSLEGAAGQEGEQPQHF. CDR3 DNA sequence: TGTGCCAGCAGTTTAGAGGGCGCGGCAGGCCAGGAGGGTGAGCAGCCCCAGCATTTT.

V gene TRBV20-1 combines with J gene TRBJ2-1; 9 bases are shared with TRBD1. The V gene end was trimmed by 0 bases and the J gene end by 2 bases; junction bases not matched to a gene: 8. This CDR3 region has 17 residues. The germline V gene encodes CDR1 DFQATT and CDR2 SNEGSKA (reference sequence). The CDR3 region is CSARDRDRVKAYNEQFF. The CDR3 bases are TGCAGTGCTAGAGATCGGGACAGGGTCAAGGCCTACAATGAGCAGTTCTTC.

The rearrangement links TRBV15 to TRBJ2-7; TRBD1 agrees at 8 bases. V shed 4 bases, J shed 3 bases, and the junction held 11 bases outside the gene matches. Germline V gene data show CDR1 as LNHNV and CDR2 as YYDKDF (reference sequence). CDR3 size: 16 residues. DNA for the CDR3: TGTGCCACCAGCAAATTCGGACAGGGAACTTACTACGAGCAGTACTTC. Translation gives CATSKFGQGTYYEQYF.

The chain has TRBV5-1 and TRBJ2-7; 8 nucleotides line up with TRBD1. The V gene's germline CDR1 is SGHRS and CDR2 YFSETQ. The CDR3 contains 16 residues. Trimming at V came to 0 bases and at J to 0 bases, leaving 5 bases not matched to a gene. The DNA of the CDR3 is TGCGCCAGCAGCTTGGGAACCGGGACAGGCTCCTACGAGCAGTACTTC. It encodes CASSLGTGTGSYEQYF.